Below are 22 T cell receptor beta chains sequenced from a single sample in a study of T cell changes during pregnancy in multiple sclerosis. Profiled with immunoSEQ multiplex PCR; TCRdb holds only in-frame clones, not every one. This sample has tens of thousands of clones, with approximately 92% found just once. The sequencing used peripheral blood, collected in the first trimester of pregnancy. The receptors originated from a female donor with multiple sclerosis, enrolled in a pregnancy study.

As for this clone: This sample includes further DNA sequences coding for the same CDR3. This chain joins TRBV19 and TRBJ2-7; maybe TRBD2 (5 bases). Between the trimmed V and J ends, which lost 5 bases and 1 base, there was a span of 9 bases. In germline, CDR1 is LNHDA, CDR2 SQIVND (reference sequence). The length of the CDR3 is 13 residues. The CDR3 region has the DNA TGTGCCAGTAGTTCGGGGTTGTCCTACGAGCAGTACTTC. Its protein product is CASSSGLSYEQYF.

The CDR3 here is CASSLVPGRDYGYTF. The CDR3 DNA reads TGCGCCAGCAGCTTGGTACCGGGCAGGGACTATGGCTACACCTTC. The gene calls are TRBV5-1 and TRBJ1-2; a weak D match, TRBD1 (5 bases). V lost 0 bases to trimming and J lost 3 bases, with 12 bases between them. The germline gives CDR1 SGHRS, CDR2 YFSETQ. The CDR3 is 15 amino acids.

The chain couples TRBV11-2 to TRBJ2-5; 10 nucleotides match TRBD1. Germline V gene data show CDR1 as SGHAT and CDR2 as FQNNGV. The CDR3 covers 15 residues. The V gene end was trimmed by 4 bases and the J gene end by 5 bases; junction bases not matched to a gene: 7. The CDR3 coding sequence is TGTGCCAGCAGCTCGGGACAGGGGTCGGGGGAGACCCAGTACTTC. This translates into CASSSGQGSGETQYF.

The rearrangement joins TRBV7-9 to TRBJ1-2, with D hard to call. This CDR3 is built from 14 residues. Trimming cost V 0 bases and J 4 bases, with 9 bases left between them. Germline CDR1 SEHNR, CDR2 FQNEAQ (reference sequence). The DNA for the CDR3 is TGTGCCAGCAGCTTAGCGGCAGACTCCTATGGCTACACCTTC. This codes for CASSLAADSYGYTF.

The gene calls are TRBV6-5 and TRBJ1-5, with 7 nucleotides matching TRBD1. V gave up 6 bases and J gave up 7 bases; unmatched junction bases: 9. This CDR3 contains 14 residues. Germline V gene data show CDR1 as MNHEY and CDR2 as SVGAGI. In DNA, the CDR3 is TGTGCCAGCAGCTCCGGGACAGACACCCAGCCCCAGCATTTT. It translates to CASSSGTDTQPQHF.

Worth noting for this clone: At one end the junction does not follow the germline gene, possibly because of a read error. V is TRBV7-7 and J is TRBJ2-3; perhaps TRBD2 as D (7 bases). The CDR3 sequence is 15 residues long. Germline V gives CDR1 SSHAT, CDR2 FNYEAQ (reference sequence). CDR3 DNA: TGTGCTAGCAGCTCGGCGGGGGCCTCGTCAGATACGCAGTATTTT. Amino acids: CASSSAGASSDTQYF.

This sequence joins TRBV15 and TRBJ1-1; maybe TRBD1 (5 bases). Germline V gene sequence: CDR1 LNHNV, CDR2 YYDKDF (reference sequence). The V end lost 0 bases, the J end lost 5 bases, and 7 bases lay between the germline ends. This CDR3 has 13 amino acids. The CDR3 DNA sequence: TGTGCCACCAGCAGAGATCGGGGGACTGAAGCTTTCTTT. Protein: CATSRDRGTEAFF. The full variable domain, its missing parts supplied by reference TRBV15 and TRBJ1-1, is DAMVIQNPRYQVTQFGKPVTLSCSQTLNHNVMYWYQQKSSQAPKLLFHYYDKDFNNEADTPDNFQSRRPNTSFCFLDIRSPGLGDTAMYLCATSRDRGTEAFFGQGTRLTVV.

This chain's CDR3 is CASSYLAGGNNEQFF. The CDR3 nucleotides are TGCGCCAGCAGCTATCTAGCGGGGGGTAACAATGAGCAGTTCTTC. The V call is TRBV5-1, the J call TRBJ2-1; 11 positions match TRBD2. Trimming removed 3 bases from V and 5 bases from J; junction bases left unmatched: 4. Germline V CDR1 and CDR2: SGHRS, YFSETQ. There are 15 residues in the CDR3.

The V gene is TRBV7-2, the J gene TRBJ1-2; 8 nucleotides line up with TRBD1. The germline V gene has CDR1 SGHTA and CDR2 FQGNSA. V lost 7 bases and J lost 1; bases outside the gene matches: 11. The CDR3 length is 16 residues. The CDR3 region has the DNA TGTGCCAGCATTTCCCCGGGACAGGTCTATAACTATGGCTACACCTTC. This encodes CASISPGQVYNYGYTF.

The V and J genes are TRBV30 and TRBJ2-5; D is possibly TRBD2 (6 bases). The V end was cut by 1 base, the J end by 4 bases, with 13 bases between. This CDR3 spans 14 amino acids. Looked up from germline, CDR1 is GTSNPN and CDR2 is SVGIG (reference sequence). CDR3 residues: CAWSGGVVRETQYF. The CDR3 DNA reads TGTGCCTGGAGTGGGGGGGTAGTCCGAGAGACCCAGTACTTC.

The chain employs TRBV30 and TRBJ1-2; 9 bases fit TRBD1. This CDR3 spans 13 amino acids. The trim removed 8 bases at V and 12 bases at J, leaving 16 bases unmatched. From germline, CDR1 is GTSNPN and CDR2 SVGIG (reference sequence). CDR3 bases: TGTGCCGGACAGGGGATTCCTGTTTCGGGCCACACCTTC. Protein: CAGQGIPVSGHTF.

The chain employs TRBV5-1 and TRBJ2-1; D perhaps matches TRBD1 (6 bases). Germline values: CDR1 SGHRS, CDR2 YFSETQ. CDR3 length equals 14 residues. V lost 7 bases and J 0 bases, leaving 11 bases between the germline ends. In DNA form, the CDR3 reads TGCGCCAGCGGGCCCAGGGGCTCCTACAATGAGCAGTTCTTC. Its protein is CASGPRGSYNEQFF.

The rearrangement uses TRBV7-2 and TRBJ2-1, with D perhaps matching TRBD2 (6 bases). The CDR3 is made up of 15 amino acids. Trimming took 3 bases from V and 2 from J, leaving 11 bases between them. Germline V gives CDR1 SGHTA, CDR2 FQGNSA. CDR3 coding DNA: TGTGCCAGCAGCTTCGGAGGGCCAACCTACAATGAGCAGTTCTTC. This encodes CASSFGGPTYNEQFF.

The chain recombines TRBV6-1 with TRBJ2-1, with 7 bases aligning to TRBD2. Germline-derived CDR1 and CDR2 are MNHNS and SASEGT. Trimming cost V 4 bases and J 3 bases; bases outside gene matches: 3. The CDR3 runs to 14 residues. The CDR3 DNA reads TGTGCCAGCAGTGCAACGGGGGGCTACAATGAGCAGTTCTTC. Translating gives CASSATGGYNEQFF.

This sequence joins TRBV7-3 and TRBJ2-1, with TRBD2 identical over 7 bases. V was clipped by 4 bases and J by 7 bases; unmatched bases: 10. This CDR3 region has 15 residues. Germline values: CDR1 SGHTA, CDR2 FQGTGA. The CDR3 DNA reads TGTGCCAGCAGCTCGTCTTCCCCCGGGGGGAATGAGCAGTTCTTC. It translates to CASSSSSPGGNEQFF.

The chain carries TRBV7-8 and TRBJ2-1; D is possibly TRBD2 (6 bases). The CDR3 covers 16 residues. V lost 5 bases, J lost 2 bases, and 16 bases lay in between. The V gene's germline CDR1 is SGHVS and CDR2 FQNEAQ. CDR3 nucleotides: TGTGCCAGCAGCCGTGGAGGGGCGGTGGCCTACAATGAGCAGTTCTTC. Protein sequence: CASSRGGAVAYNEQFF.

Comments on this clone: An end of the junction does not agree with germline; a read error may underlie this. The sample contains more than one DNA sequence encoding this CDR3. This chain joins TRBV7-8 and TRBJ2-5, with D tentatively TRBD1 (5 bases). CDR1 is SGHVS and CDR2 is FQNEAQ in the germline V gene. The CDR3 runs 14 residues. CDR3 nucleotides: TGTGCCAGCAGCTTAGGTCAGGGCCTGGAGACCCAATACTTC. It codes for CASSLGQGLETQYF.

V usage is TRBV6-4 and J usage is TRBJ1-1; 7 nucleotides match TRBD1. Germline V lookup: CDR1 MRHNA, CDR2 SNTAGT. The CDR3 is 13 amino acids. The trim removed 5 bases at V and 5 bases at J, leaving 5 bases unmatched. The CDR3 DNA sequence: TGTGCCAGCAGTAACGGACAGGCTACTGAAGCTTTCTTT. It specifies CASSNGQATEAFF.

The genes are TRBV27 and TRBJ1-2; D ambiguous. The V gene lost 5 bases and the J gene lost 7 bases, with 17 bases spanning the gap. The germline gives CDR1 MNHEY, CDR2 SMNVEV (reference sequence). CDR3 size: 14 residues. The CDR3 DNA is TGTGCCAGCAGTCCGCGAGGTTCCCTAGGTGGCTACACCTTC. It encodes CASSPRGSLGGYTF.

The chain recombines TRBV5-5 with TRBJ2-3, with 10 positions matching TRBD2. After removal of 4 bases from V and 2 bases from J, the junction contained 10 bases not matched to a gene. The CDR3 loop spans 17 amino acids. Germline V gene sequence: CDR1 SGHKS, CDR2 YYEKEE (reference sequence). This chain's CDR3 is CASSADPLAGITDTQYF. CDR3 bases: TGTGCCAGCAGCGCCGACCCACTAGCGGGAATCACAGATACGCAGTATTTT.

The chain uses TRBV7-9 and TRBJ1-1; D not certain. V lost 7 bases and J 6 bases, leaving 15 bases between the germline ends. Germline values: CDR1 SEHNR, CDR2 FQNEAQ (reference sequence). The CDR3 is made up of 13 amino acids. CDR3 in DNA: TGTGCCAGCAAGAGGAGCTGGGTCCCTGAAGCTTTCTTT. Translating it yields CASKRSWVPEAFF. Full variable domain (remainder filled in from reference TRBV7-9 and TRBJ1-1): DTGVSQNPRHKITKRGQNVTFRCDPISEHNRLYWYRQTLGQGPEFLTYFQNEAQLEKSRLLSDRFSAERPKGSFSTLEIQRTEQGDSAMYLCASKRSWVPEAFFGQGTRLTVV.

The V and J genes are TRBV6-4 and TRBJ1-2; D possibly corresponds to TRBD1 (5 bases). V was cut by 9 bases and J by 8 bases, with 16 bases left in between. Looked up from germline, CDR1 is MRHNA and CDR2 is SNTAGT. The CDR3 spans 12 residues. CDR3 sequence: CASFRVLGGYTF. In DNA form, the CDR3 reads TGTGCCAGTTTCAGGGTTCTAGGGGGCTACACCTTC.